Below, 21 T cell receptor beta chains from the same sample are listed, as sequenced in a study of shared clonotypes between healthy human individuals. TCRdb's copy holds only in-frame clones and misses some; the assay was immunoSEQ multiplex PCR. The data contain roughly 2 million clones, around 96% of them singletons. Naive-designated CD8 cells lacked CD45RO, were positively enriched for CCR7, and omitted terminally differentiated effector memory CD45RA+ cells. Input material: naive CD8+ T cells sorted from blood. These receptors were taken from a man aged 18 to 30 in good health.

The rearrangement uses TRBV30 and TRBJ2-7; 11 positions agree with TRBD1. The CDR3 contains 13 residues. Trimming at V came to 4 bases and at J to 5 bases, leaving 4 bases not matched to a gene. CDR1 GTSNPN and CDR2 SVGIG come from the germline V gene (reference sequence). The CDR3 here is CAWTGQGGNEQYF. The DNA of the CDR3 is TGTGCCTGGACGGGACAGGGGGGCAACGAGCAGTACTTC.

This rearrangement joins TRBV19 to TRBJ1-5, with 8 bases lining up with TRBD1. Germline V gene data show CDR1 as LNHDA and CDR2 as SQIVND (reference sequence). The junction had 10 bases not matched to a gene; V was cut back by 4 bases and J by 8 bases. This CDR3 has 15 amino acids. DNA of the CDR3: TGTGCCAGTAGTAGGGAGGCAGGGGGCGGCGAGCCCCAGCATTTT. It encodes CASSREAGGGEPQHF.

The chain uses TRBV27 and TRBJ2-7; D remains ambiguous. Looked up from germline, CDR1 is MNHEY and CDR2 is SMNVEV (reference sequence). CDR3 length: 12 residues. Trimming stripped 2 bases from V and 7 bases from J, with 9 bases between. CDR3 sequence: CASSLLGREQYF. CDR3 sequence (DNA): TGTGCCAGCAGTTTACTGGGTCGAGAGCAGTACTTC.

In nucleotides, the CDR3 is TGTGCCAGCACGAATCGTTGGACGTATAGCGCTTTCTTT. This codes for CASTNRWTYSAFF. V is TRBV13 and J is TRBJ1-1; D remains ambiguous. This CDR3 has 13 residues. Germline loops: CDR1 PRHDT, CDR2 FYEKMQ (reference sequence). V was cut by 7 bases and J by 11 bases, with 20 bases left in between.

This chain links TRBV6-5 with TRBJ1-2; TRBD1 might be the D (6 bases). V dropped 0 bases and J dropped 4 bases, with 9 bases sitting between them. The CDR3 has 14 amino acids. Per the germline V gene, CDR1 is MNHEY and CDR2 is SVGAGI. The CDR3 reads CASSYSGQPYGYTF. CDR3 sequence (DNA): TGTGCCAGCAGTTACTCAGGACAGCCCTATGGCTACACCTTC.

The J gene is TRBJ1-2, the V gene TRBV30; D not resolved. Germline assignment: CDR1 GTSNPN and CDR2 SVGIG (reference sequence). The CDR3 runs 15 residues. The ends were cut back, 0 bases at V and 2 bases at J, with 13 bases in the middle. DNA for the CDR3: TGTGCCTGGAGTGTTGGTTTGGGCGGCAACTATGGCTACACCTTC. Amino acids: CAWSVGLGGNYGYTF.

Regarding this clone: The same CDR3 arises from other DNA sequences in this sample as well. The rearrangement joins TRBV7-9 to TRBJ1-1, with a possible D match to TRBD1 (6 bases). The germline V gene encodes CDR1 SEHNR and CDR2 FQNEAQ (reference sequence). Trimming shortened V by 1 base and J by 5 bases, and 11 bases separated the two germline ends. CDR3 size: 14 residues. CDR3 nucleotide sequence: TGTGCCAGCAGCTTAGTCGGGGGCCGGACTGAAGCTTTCTTT. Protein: CASSLVGGRTEAFF.

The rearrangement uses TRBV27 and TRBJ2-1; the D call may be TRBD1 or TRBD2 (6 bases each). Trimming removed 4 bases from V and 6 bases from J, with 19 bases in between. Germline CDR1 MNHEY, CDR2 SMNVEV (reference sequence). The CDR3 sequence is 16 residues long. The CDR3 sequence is CASSSVGVGGPNEQFF. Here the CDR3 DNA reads TGTGCCAGCAGTTCCGTTGGGGTTGGGGGGCCCAATGAGCAGTTCTTC.

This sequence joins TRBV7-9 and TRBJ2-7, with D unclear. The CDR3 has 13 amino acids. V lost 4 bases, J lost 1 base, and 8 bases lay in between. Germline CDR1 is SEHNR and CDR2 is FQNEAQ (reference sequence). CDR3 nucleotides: TGTGCCAGCAGCTCTATACGGTCCTACGAGCAGTACTTC. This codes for CASSSIRSYEQYF.

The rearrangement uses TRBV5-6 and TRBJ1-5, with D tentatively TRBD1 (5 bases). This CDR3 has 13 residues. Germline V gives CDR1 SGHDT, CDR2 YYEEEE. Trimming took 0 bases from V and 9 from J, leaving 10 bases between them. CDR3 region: CASSLEGGTPQHF. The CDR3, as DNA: TGTGCCAGCAGCTTGGAGGGAGGGACGCCCCAGCATTTT.

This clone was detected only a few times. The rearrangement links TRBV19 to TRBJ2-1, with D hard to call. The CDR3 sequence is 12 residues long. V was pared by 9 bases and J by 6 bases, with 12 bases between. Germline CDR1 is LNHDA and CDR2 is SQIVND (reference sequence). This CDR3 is CASTLTGNEQFF. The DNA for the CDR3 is TGTGCCAGCACCCTTACGGGCAATGAGCAGTTCTTC.

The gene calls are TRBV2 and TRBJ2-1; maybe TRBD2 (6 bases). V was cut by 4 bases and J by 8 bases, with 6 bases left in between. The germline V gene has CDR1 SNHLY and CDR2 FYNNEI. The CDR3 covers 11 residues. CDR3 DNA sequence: TGTGCCAGCAGTGCTAGCGATGAGCAGTTCTTC. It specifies CASSASDEQFF.

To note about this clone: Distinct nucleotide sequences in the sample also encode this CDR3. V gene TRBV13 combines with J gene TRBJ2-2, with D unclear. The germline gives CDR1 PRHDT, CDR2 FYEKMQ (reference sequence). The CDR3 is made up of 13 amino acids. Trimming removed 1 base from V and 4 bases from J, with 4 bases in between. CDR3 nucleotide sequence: TGTGCCAGCAGCTTAGTCGGCACCGGGGAGCTGTTTTTT. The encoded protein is CASSLVGTGELFF.

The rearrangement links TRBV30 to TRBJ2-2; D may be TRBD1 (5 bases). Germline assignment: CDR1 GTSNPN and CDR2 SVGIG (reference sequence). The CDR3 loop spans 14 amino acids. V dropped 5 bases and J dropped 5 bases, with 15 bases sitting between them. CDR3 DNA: TGTGCCTGGGGGATGCAGGGTTGGACCGGGGAGCTGTTTTTT. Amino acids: CAWGMQGWTGELFF. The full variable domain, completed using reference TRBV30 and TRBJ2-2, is SQTIHQWPATLVQPVGSPLSLECTVEGTSNPNLYWYRQAAGRGLQLLFYSVGIGQISSEVPQNLSASRPQDRQFILSSKKLLLSDSGFYLCAWGMQGWTGELFFGEGSRLTVL.

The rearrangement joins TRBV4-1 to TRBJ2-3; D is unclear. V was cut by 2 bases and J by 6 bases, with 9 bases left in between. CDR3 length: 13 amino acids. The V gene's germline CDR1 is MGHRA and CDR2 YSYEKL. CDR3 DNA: TGCGCCAGCAGCCAACCGGATTGGGATACGCAGTATTTT. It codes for CASSQPDWDTQYF.

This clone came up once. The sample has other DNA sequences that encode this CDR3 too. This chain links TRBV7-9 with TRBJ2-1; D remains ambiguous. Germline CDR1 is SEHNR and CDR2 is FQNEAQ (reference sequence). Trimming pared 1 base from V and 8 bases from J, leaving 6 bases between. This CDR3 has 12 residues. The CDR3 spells CASSLGPDEQFF. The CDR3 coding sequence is TGTGCCAGCAGCTTAGGGCCCGATGAGCAGTTCTTC.

CDR3 nucleotide sequence: TGTGCCAGCAGCCCGGGACAGGAATATAATTCACCCCTCCACTTT. It translates to CASSPGQEYNSPLHF. V is TRBV6-1 and J is TRBJ1-6; 8 bases align to TRBD1. Unmatched junction bases numbered 5, after V lost 6 bases and J lost 4 bases. CDR1 is MNHNS, CDR2 SASEGT, per germline. The CDR3 extends over 15 amino acids.

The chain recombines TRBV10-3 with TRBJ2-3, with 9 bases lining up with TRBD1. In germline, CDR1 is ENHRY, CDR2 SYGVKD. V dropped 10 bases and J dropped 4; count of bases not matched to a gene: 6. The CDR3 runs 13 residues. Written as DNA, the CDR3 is TGTGCCACCCTGGGACAGGGAGCAGATACGCAGTATTTT. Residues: CATLGQGADTQYF.

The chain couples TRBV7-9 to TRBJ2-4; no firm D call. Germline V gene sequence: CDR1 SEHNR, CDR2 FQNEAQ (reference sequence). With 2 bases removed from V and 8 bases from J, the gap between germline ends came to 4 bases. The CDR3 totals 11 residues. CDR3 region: CASSLTDIQYF. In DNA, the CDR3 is TGTGCCAGCAGCTTAACGGACATTCAGTACTTC.

The CDR3 nucleotides are TGCAGCGTTGTGGAGAGCACACAAGAGACCCAGTACTTC. Its translation is CSVVESTQETQYF. The chain is built from TRBV29-1 and TRBJ2-5; D is unresolved. In germline, CDR1 is SQVTM, CDR2 ANQGSEA. V was cut by 4 bases and J by 2 bases, with 11 bases left in between. This CDR3 comprises 13 residues.

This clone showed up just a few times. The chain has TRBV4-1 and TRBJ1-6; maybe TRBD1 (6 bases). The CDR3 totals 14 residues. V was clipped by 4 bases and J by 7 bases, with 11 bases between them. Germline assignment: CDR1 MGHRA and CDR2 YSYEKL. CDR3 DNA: TGCGCCAGCAGCCCAGGACAGTTGAATTCACCCCTCCACTTT. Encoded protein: CASSPGQLNSPLHF.